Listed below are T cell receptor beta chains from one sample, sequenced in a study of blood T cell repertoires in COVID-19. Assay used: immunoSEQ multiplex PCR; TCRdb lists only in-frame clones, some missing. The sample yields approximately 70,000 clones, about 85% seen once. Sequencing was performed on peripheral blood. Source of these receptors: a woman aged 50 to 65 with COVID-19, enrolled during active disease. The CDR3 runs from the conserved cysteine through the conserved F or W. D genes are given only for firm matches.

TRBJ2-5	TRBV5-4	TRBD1	TGTGCCAGCAGCCCTTGGGACAGGCACGGGACCCAGTACTTC	CASSPWDRHGTQYF
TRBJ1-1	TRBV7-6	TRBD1	TGTGCCAGCAGCTTCTTAGACAGGGACACTGAAGCTTTCTTT	CASSFLDRDTEAFF
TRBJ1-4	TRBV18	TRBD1	TGTGCCAGCTCACTTGACAGGGGAGGGACTAATGAAAAACTGTTTTTT	CASSLDRGGTNEKLFF
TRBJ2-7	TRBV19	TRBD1	TGTGCCAGTAGTTCCGCGGTGGACAGGGCCTACGAGCAGTACTTC	CASSSAVDRAYEQYF
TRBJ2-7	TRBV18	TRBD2	TGTGCCAGCTCACAAGGACTAGCGGGAGCTCGGGAGCAGTACTTC	CASSQGLAGAREQYF
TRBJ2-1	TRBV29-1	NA	TGCACTACAGGGGAGGACAATGAGCAGTTCTTC	CTTGEDNEQFF
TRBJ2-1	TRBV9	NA	TGTGCCAGCAGCGTAGTCCCAGGCTACAATGAGCAGTTCTTC	CASSVVPGYNEQFF
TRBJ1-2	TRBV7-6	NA	TGTGCCAGCAGCACAGGGCTCTCAGGAGATGGCTACACCTTC	CASSTGLSGDGYTF
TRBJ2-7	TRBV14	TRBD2	TGTGCCAGCAGCCATCGGGGTAGCGGGAGTCTCGAGCAGTACTTC	CASSHRGSGSLEQYF
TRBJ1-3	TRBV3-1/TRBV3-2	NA	TGTGCCAGCAGCCCAAGCGGAATGGGTAACACCATATATTTT	CASSPSGMGNTIYF
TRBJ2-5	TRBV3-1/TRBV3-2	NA	TGTGCCAGCAGCCAAGATTCCCAGCGCGGGACCCAGTACTTC	CASSQDSQRGTQYF
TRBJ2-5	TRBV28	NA	TGTGCCAGCAGTTTATTCGGGGAGGTGGGGCAAGAGACCCAGTACTTC	CASSLFGEVGQETQYF
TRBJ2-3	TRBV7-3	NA	TGTGCCAGCAGCCCTTCTACGGCGGGCGGACGCACAGATACGCAGTATTTT	CASSPSTAGGRTDTQYF
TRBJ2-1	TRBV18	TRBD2	TGTGCCAGCTCACCTTCGGGAGGCACTGAGCAGTTCTTC	CASSPSGGTEQFF
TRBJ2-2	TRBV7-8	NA	TGTGCCAGCAGCTTAAGAGGATTGAACACCGGGGAGCTGTTTTTT	CASSLRGLNTGELFF
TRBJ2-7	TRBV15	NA	TGTGCCACCAGCAGAGAAACCAGGGGCCCCTACGAGCAGTACTTC	CATSRETRGPYEQYF
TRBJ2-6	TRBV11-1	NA	TGTGCCAGCAGCAACCGGAGACTCGGGGCCAACGTCCTGACTTTC	CASSNRRLGANVLTF
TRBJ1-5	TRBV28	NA	TGTGCCAGCAGTTCTCGGGGGAGCAATCAGCCCCAGCATTTT	CASSSRGSNQPQHF
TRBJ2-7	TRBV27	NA	TGTGCCAGCAGACAACAGGTGACTTCCTACGAGCAGTACTTC	CASRQQVTSYEQYF
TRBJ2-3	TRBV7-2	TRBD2	TGTGCCAGCAGCCCCCCGGGACTAGCGGGACTCACAGATACGCAGTATTTT	CASSPPGLAGLTDTQYF
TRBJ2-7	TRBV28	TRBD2	TGTGCCAGCAGTCTACCCCTAGCGGGAAATGGGTACGAGCAGTACTTC	CASSLPLAGNGYEQYF
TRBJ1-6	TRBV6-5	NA	TGTGCCAGCAAGACAGCATATAATTCACCCCTCCACTTT	CASKTAYNSPLHF
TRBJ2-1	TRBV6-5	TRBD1	TGTGCCAGCAGCCCGCGGACAGGGACTCGGATTGAGCAGTTCTTC	CASSPRTGTRIEQFF
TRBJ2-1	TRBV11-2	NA	TGTGCCAGCAGCTTAGGCCCTGGACTGTTCGGCAATGAGCAGTTCTTC	CASSLGPGLFGNEQFF
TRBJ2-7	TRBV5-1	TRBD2	TGCGCCAGCAGCTTCCTAGCGGAGGGGTGGAACGAGCAGTACTTC	CASSFLAEGWNEQYF
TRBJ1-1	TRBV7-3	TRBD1	TGTGCCAGCAGCCGTTCCCCAGGGGGGAACACTGAAGCTTTCTTT	CASSRSPGGNTEAFF
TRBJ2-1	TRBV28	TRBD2	TGTGCCAGCAGACTACTAGCGGCCCCAAATGAGCAGTTCTTC	CASRLLAAPNEQFF
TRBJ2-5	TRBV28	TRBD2	TGTGCCAGCAGTTTCCTCGGACTAGCGGGTGGGGAGACCCAGTACTTC	CASSFLGLAGGETQYF
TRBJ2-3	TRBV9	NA	TGTGCCAGCAGCGTAGGGGAGATGCCAGATACGCAGTATTTT	CASSVGEMPDTQYF
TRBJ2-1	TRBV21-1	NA	TGTGCCAGCAGCCGCCACCTGGACTCCCTAATAAACAATGAGCAGTTCTTC	CASSRHLDSLINNEQFF
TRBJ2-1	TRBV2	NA	TGTGCCAGCATGTGGACAGGGGGGTTACTAGCGGGAGTTAATGAGCAGTTCTTC	CASMWTGGLLAGVNEQFF
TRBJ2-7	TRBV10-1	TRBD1	TGCGCCAGCAGTGGACAGGGGACGGGGCAGTACTTC	CASSGQGTGQYF
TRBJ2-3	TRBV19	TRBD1	TGTGCCAGTAGTCCTTTAGGGGGCGGATTCGCAGATACGCAGTATTTT	CASSPLGGGFADTQYF
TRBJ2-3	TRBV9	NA	TGTGCCAGCAGCGTATCTCCTGGGACTCCTAGCACAGATACGCAGTATTTT	CASSVSPGTPSTDTQYF
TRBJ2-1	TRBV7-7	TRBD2	TGTGCTAGCAGAACCAGACTAGCGCACGGCGATGAGCAGTTCTTC	CASRTRLAHGDEQFF
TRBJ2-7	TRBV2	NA	TGTGCCAGCAGTCCGGGGGTCGCGGTAGAGCAGTACTTC	CASSPGVAVEQYF
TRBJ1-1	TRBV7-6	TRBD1	TGTGCCAGCAGCTCTCAGTACAGGGGGCGCGATGAAGCTTTCTTT	CASSSQYRGRDEAFF
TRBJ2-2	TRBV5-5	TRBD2	TGTGCCAGCAGCAGACTAGCGGGAGCCACCGGGGAGCTGTTTTTT	CASSRLAGATGELFF
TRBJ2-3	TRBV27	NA	TGTGCCAGCAAAGGAGGCGATACGCAGTATTTT	CASKGGDTQYF
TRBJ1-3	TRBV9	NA	TGTGCCAGCAGCGTAGCACCAAGAGGTGGAAACACCATATATTTT	CASSVAPRGGNTIYF
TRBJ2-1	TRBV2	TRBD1	TGTGCCAGCAGTGAAGCGACCCTCGGGACAGGGGGCCGGGAGCAGTTCTTC	CASSEATLGTGGREQFF
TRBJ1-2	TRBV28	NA	TGTGCCAGCAGTTTAACGGGACAAGGAACCTATGGCTACACCTTC	CASSLTGQGTYGYTF
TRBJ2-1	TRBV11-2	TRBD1	TGTGCCAGCAGCTTAGATAGGGGACAGGGGGGGAACAATGAGCAGTTCTTC	CASSLDRGQGGNNEQFF
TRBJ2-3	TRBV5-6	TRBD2	TGTGCCAGCAGCTCTCGGACTAGCGGCTTCACAGATACGCAGTATTTT	CASSSRTSGFTDTQYF